One sample yielded the 11 T cell receptor beta chains listed below, sequenced in a study of T cells in Graves' hyperthyroidism and ophthalmopathy. From RNA transcripts, TCR beta CDR3 regions were amplified. The HTBI primer set served for first-round RT-PCR of the TCR CDR3. TCRdb re-derived calls from the multiplex PCR reads in MiXCR, one entry per CDR3 protein. Here the sample spans a few hundred thousand distinct CDR3 sequences, around 16% being singletons. The sequencing sample was made of blood. These receptors all stem from a man aged 40-49 years with Graves' hyperthyroidism.

This clonotype came up many times. The chain links TRBV4-3 to TRBJ2-3; TRBD2 matches 16 bases. Germline-derived CDR1 and CDR2 are LGHNA and YSLEER. J gave up 7 bases and V 3 bases, and 4 bases lay outside the gene matches. CDR3 length: 16 residues. As DNA, the CDR3 is TGCGCCAGCAGCCAGGGACTAGCGGGGGGGCCGAATACGCAGTATTTT. This translates into CASSQGLAGGPNTQYF.

Ten or more counts support this clonotype. The chain joins TRBV20-1 to TRBJ2-5; 8 bases are a match to TRBD2. The trim removed 0 bases at V and 6 bases at J, leaving 9 bases unmatched. Per the germline V gene, CDR1 is DFQATT and CDR2 is SNEGSKA (reference sequence). The CDR3 contains 15 residues. For the CDR3, the DNA is TGCAGTGCTAGAGAAGTTCGGGGGGGCGGAAAGACCCAGTACTTC. Protein: CSAREVRGGGKTQYF.

This clonotype was observed a handful of times. The gene calls are TRBV5-5 and TRBJ2-3, with 7 bases fitting TRBD1. Trimming at V came to 5 bases and at J to 2 bases, leaving 8 bases not matched to a gene. From germline, CDR1 is SGHKS and CDR2 YYEKEE (reference sequence). The CDR3 consists of 15 residues. The CDR3 sequence is CASRSDRAPTDTQYF. The CDR3 DNA reads TGTGCCAGCAGATCCGACAGGGCCCCCACAGATACGCAGTATTTT.

The chain joins TRBV11-3 to TRBJ2-2; D unresolved. The CDR3 spans 13 residues. Germline-derived CDR1 and CDR2 are SGHNT and YENEEA. With 1 base removed from V and 8 bases from J, the gap between germline ends came to 8 bases. CDR3 protein: CASSLAVGGELFF. The DNA for the CDR3 is TGTGCCAGCAGCTTAGCGGTGGGGGGGGAGCTGTTTTTT.

This clonotype was counted at least ten times. V is TRBV28 and J is TRBJ2-2; 14 nucleotides match TRBD2. Germline trimming cut 2 bases from V and 2 bases from J; bases unmatched to any gene: 10. Germline CDR1 reads MDHEN; CDR2 reads SYDVKM. This CDR3 is built from 20 residues. The CDR3 DNA reads as TGTGCCAGCAGTTTAGGTCCGGGACTAGCGGGAGATTTAAACACCGGGGAGCTGTTTTTT. Residues: CASSLGPGLAGDLNTGELFF.

This clonotype was seen ten or more times. V is TRBV6-1 and J is TRBJ2-5, with 12 nucleotides matching TRBD1. The V segment lost 6 bases and the J segment 6 bases; nucleotides outside the gene matches: 8. The CDR3 runs to 15 residues. The germline gives CDR1 MNHNS, CDR2 SASEGT. CDR3 in amino acids: CASRPGQGARKTQYF. DNA for the CDR3: TGTGCCAGCAGACCGGGACAGGGGGCGAGAAAGACCCAGTACTTC.

This clonotype occurred a few times. The J gene is TRBJ2-5, the V gene TRBV10-2; no clear D gene. V lost 6 bases, J lost 1 base, and 6 bases lay in between. This CDR3 is 12 amino acids long. CDR1 is WSHSY and CDR2 is SAAADI in the germline V gene. The DNA of the CDR3 is TGCGCCAGCAGCTCCGCCCAAGAGACCCAGTACTTC. Its translation is CASSSAQETQYF.

This clonotype has a count of ten or more. V is TRBV24-1 and J is TRBJ2-2; no clear D gene. CDR3 length: 13 residues. The germline V and J ends were trimmed by 3 bases and 7 bases, with 8 bases remaining between them. From germline, CDR1 is KGHDR and CDR2 SFDVKD. The CDR3, as DNA: TGTGCCACCAGTGATGTACGCGGCGGGGAGCTGTTTTTT. Translating it yields CATSDVRGGELFF.

Notes on this clonotype: A much more abundant neighbour one base away suggests this may be a read error. V usage is TRBV12-3 or TRBV12-4 and J usage is TRBJ1-6, with 11 nucleotides matching TRBD1. This CDR3 region has 15 residues. The CDR3 region is CTSSQDRGRESPLHF. The CDR3 DNA is TGTACCAGCAGTCAGGACAGGGGGCGGGAATCACCCCTCCACTTT.

The V gene is TRBV7-2, the J gene TRBJ1-2; D might be TRBD1 (5 bases). Per the germline V gene, CDR1 is SGHTA and CDR2 is FQGNSA. The CDR3 is made up of 15 amino acids. V was shortened by 6 bases and J by 4 bases, with 18 bases between the two germline ends. CDR3 nucleotides: TGTGCCAGCAGACAACGGGCCCAGGGTCTCTATGGCTACACCTTC. Protein product: CASRQRAQGLYGYTF.

This clonotype was found many times. V is TRBV28 and J is TRBJ1-5; 7 bases fit TRBD1. Per the germline V gene, CDR1 is MDHEN and CDR2 is SYDVKM. The CDR3 covers 18 residues. The V gene end was trimmed by 4 bases and the J gene end by 8 bases; junction bases not matched to a gene: 20. In DNA form, the CDR3 reads TGTGCCAGCAGTTCTGTGCTTTTCGACGACAGGGTGGGGAAGCCCCAGCATTTT. Translation: CASSSVLFDDRVGKPQHF. Full variable domain (outside the CDR3, taken from reference TRBV28 and TRBJ1-5): DVKVTQSSRYLVKRTGEKVFLECVQDMDHENMFWYRQDPGLGLRLIYFSYDVKMKEKGDIPEGYSVSREKKERFSLILESASTNQTSMYLCASSSVLFDDRVGKPQHFGDGTRLSIL.